This T cell receptor (beta chain) was observed in a study of shared clonotypes between healthy human individuals. Study-wide findings and caveats: An expected dependence of interdonor clonotype sharing on sequencing depth was noted. Sample collection involved blood only; tissue repertoires are likely different. Rarefaction curves obtained for sorted subsets showed sequencing incomplete despite large depth.

The method was immunoSEQ multiplex PCR; TCRdb's version includes in-frame clones alone and lacks a portion of them. The data show 950,000 to 1,300,000 clones, about 74% seen once. With 7 bases clipped from V and 6 bases from J, the junction kept 1 base outside the gene matches. Looked up from germline, CDR1 is SGHRS and CDR2 is YFSETQ. This CDR3 has 11 amino acids. On this clone: Its antigen remains unknown.

The sequencing input was memory CD4+ T cells sorted from blood. As to subset: CD45RA-negative fraction. The chain uses TRBV5-1 and TRBJ2-1, with 7 bases lining up with TRBD2. This TCR was sampled from a young man in good health. CDR3 nucleotides: TGCGCCAGCTGGGGGGGCAATGAGCAGTTCTTC. It codes for CASWGGNEQFF.